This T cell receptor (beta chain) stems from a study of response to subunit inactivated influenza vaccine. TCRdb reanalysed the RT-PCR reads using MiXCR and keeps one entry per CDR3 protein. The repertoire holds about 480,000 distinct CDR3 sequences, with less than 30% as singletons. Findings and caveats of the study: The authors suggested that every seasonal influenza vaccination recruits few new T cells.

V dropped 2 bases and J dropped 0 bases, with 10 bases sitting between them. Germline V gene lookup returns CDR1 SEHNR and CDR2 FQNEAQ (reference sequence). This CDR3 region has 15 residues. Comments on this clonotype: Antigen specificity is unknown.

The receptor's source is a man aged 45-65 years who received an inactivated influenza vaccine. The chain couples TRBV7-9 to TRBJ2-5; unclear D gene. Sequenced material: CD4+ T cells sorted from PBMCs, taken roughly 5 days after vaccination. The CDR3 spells CASSLSTAYQETQYF. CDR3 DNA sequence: TGTGCCAGCAGCTTATCTACAGCCTACCAAGAGACCCAGTACTTC.